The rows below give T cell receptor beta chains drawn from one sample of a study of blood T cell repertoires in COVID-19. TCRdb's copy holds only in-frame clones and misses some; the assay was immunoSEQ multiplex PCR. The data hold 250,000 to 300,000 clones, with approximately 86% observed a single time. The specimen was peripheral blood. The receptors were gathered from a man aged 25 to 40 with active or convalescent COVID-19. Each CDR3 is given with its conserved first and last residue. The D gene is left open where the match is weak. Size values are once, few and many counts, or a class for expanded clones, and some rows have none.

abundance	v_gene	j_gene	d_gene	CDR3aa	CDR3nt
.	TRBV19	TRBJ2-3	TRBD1	CASSPNRGQGDTQYF	TGTGCCAGTAGTCCAAACAGGGGGCAGGGAGATACGCAGTATTTT
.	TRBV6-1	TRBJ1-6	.	CASSEGRGWSSYNSPLHF	TGTGCCAGCAGTGAAGGTCGTGGCTGGAGCTCCTATAATTCACCCCTCCACTTT
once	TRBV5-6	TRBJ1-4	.	CASSLSVVEKLFF	TGTGCCAGCAGCCTTTCGGTGGTGGAAAAACTGTTTTTT
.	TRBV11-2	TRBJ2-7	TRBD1	CASCPGTVSYEQYF	TGTGCCAGCTGTCCCGGGACAGTCTCCTACGAGCAGTACTTC
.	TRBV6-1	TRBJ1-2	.	CASSEAEQNYGYTF	TGTGCCAGCAGTGAAGCGGAGCAAAACTATGGCTACACCTTC
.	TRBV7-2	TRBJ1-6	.	CASSTSSYNSPLHF	TGTGCCAGCAGTACGAGCTCCTATAATTCACCCCTCCACTTT
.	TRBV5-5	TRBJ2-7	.	CASSFDPRQPSYEQYF	TGTGCCAGCAGCTTCGATCCTCGACAGCCCTCCTACGAGCAGTACTTC
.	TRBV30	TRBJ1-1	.	CAWSVGADEAFF	TGTGCCTGGAGTGTCGGAGCTGATGAAGCTTTCTTT
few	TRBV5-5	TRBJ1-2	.	CASSLALRQEYGYTF	TGTGCCAGCAGCTTGGCTCTGAGGCAAGAGTATGGCTACACCTTC
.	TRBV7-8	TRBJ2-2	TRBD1	CASSSPGGRGGTGELFF	TGTGCCAGCAGCTCGCCAGGGGGACGGGGTGGCACCGGGGAGCTGTTTTTT
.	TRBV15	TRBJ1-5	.	CATSKEAQGRPQHF	TGTGCCACCAGCAAGGAGGCTCAAGGTCGGCCCCAGCATTTT
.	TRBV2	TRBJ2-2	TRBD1	CASNRGSYAGELFF	TGTGCCAGCAACAGGGGGAGCTACGCCGGGGAGCTGTTTTTT
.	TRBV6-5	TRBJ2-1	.	CASESGSYNEQFF	TGTGCCAGTGAATCGGGCTCCTACAATGAGCAGTTCTTC
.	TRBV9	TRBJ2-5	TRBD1	CASSVGINDRVLETQYF	TGTGCCAGCAGCGTAGGGATAAATGACAGGGTACTTGAGACCCAGTACTTC
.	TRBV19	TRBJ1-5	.	CASWSRIRDQPQHF	TGTGCCAGTTGGAGTAGGATCAGGGATCAGCCCCAGCATTTT
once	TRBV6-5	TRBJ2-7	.	CASSYSSSSSYEQYF	TGTGCCAGCAGTTACTCGAGCTCGAGCTCCTACGAGCAGTACTTC
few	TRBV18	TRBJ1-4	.	CASSTGVGEIGKLFF	TGTGCCAGCTCGACCGGAGTCGGGGAGATTGGAAAACTGTTTTTT
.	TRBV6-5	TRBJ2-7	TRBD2	CASSPEWTSLYEQYF	TGTGCCAGCAGTCCAGAATGGACTAGTCTCTACGAGCAGTACTTC
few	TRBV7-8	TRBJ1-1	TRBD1	CASSPGQENTEAFF	TGTGCCAGCAGCCCGGGACAGGAGAACACTGAAGCTTTCTTT
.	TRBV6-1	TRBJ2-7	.	CASSDAYEQYF	TGTGCCAGCAGTGACGCCTACGAGCAGTACTTC
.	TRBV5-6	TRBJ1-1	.	CASSSAVGDEAFF	TGTGCCAGCAGCTCCGCGGTAGGGGATGAAGCTTTCTTT